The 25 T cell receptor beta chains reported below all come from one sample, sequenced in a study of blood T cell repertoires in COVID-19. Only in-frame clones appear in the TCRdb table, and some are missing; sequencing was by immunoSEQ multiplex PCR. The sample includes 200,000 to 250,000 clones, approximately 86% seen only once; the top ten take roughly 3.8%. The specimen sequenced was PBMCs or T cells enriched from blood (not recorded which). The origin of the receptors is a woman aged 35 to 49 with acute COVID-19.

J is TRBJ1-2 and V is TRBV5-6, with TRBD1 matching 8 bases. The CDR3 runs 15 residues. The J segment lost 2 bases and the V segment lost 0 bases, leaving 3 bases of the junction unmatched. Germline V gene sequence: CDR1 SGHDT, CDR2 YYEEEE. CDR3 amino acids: CASSLGRQGNYGYTF. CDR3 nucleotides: TGTGCCAGCAGCTTGGGGAGACAGGGGAACTATGGCTACACCTTC.

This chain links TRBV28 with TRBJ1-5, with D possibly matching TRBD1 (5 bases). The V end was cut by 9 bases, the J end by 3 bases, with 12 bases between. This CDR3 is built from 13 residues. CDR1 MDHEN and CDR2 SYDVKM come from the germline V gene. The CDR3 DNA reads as TGTGCCAGTCTCGGGGGACCCAATCAGCCCCAGCATTTT. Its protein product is CASLGGPNQPQHF.

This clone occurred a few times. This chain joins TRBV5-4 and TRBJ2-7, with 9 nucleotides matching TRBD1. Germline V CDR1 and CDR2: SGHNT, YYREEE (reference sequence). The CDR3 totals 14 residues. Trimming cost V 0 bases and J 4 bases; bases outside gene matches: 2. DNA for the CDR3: TGTGCCAGCAGCTTGGGGGACAGGGCGTACGAGCAGTACTTC. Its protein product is CASSLGDRAYEQYF.

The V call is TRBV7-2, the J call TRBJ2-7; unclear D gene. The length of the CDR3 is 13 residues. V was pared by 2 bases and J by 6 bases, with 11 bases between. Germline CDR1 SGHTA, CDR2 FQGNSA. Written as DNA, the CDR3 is TGTGCCAGCAGCTTAAACTCTGCCCTCGAGCAGTACTTC. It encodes CASSLNSALEQYF.

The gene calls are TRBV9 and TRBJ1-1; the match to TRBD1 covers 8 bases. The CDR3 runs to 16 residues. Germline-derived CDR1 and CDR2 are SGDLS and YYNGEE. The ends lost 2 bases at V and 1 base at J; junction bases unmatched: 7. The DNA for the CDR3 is TGTGCCAGCAGCGTCCACTCGGGACAGGAGAACACTGAAGCTTTCTTT. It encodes CASSVHSGQENTEAFF.

CDR3 loop: CASSEAGVSNQPQHF. Written as DNA, the CDR3 is TGTGCCAGCAGTGAAGCAGGGGTGAGCAATCAGCCCCAGCATTTT. This sequence joins TRBV6-1 and TRBJ1-5, with D perhaps matching TRBD1 (5 bases). Germline assignment: CDR1 MNHNS and CDR2 SASEGT. The CDR3 is made up of 15 amino acids. Trimming stripped 0 bases from V and 1 base from J, with 7 bases between.

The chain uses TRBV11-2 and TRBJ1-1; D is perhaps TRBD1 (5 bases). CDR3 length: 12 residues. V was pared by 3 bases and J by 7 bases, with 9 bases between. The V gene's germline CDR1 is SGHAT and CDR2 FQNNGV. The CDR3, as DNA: TGTGCCAGCAGCTTCGACAGAGGTGAAGCTTTCTTT. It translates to CASSFDRGEAFF.

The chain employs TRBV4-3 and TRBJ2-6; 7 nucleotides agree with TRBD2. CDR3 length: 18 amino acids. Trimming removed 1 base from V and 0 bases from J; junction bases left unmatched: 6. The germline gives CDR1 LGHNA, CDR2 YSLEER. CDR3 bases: TGCGCCAGCAGCCAAGTAGTGGGGAGGGCCTCTGGGGCCAACGTCCTGACTTTC. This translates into CASSQVVGRASGANVLTF.

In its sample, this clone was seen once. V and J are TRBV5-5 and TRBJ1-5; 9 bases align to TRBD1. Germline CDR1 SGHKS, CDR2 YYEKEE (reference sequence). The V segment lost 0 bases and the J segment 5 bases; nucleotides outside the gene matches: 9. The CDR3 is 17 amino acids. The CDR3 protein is CASSLETGTGIYQPQHF. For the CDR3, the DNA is TGTGCCAGCAGCTTGGAGACCGGGACAGGGATTTATCAGCCCCAGCATTTT.

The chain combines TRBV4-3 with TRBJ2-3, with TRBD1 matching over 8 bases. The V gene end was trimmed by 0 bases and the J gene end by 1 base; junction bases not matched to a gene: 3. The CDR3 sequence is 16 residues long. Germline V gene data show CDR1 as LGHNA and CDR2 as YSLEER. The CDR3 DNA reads TGCGCCAGCAGCCAAGATCTGGGACAGGGCACAGATACGCAGTATTTT. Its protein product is CASSQDLGQGTDTQYF.

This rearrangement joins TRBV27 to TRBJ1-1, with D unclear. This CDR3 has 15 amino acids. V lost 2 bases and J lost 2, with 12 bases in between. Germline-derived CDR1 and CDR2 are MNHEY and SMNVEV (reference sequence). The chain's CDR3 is CASSLQARSNTEAFF. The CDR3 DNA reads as TGTGCCAGCAGTTTACAGGCCCGGTCTAACACTGAAGCTTTCTTT.

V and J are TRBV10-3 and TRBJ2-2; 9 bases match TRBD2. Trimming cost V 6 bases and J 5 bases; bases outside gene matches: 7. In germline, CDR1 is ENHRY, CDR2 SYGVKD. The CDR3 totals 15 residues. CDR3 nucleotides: TGTGCCATCAGGTCTCTAGCGGGAAGAACCGGGGAGCTGTTTTTT. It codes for CAIRSLAGRTGELFF.

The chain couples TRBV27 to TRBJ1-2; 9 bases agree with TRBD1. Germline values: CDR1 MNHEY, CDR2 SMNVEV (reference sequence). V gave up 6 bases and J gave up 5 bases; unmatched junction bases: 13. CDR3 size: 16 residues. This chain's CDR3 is CASSQTPRDRVYGYTF. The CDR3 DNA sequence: TGTGCCAGCAGCCAGACCCCCCGGGACAGGGTTTATGGCTACACCTTC.

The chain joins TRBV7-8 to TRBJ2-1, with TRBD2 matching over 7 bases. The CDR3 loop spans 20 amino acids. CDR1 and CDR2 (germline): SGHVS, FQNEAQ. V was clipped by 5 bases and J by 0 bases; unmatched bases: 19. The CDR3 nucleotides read TGTGCCAGCAGCCAACCCCGGAGGATAGCGGGTTTTTCCTCCTACAATGAGCAGTTCTTC. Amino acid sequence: CASSQPRRIAGFSSYNEQFF. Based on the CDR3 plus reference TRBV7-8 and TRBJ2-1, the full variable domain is GAGVSQSPRYKVAKRGQDVALRCDPISGHVSLFWYQQALGQGPEFLTYFQNEAQLDKSGLPSDRFFAERPEGSVSTLKIQRTQQEDSAVYLCASSQPRRIAGFSSYNEQFFGPGTRLTVL.

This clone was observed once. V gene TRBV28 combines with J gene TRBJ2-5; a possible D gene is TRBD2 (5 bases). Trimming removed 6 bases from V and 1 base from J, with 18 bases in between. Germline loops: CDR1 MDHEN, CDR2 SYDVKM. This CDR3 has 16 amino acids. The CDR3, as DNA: TGTGCCAGCAGCCTCCCCCTCGTGAGCGGCCAAGAGACCCAGTACTTC. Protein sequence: CASSLPLVSGQETQYF.

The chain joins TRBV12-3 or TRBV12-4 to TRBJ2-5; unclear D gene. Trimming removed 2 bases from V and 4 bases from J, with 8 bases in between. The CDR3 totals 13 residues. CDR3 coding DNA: TGTGCCAGCAGTTTATGGCCGGGAGAGACCCAGTACTTC. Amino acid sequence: CASSLWPGETQYF.

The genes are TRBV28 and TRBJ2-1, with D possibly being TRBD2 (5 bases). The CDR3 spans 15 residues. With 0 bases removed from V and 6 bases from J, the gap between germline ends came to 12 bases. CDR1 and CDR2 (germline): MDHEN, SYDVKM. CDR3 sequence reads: CASSLWIGSSNEQFF. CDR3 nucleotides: TGTGCCAGCAGTTTATGGATTGGGAGTTCCAATGAGCAGTTCTTC.

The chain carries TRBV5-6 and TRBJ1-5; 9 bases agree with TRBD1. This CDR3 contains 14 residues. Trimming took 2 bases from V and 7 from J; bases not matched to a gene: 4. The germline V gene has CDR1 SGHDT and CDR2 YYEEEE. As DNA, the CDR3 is TGTGCCAGCAGCTTTGGACAGGGGAGCCAGCCCCAGCATTTT. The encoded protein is CASSFGQGSQPQHF.

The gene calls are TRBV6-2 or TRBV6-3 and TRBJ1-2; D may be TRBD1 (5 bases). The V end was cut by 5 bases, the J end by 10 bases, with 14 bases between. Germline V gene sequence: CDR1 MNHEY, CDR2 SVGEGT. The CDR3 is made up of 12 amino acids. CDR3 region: CASSDPGRDYTF. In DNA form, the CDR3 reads TGTGCCAGCAGTGATCCGGGCAGGGACTACACCTTC.

Here the CDR3 DNA reads TGTGCCAGCAGCCCCGGGACTAGCGGGACCTTCTTCCAAGAGACCCAGTACTTC. This encodes CASSPGTSGTFFQETQYF. This chain joins TRBV7-9 and TRBJ2-5, with 13 positions matching TRBD2. The CDR3 consists of 18 residues. Germline-derived CDR1 and CDR2 are SEHNR and FQNEAQ (reference sequence). V lost 5 bases, J lost 1 base, and 10 bases stayed unmatched. The full variable domain, with the rest looked up from reference TRBV7-9 and TRBJ2-5, is DTGVSQNPRHKITKRGQNVTFRCDPISEHNRLYWYRQTLGQGPEFLTYFQNEAQLEKSRLLSDRFSAERPKGSFSTLEIQRTEQGDSAMYLCASSPGTSGTFFQETQYFGPGTRLLVL.

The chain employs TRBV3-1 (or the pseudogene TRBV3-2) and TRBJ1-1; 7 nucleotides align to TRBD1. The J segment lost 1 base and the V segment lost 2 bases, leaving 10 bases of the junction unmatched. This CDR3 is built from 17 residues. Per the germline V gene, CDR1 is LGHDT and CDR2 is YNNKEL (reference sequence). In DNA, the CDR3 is TGTGCCAGCAGCCAACCCACAGGGGCCCATCGGAACACTGAAGCTTTCTTT. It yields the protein CASSQPTGAHRNTEAFF.

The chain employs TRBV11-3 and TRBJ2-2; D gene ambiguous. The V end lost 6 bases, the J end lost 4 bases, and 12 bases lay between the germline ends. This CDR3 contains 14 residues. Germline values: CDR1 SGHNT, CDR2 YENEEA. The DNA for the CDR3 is TGTGCCAGCAGGCCCGTTAGCCGCACCGGGGAGCTGTTTTTT. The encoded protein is CASRPVSRTGELFF.

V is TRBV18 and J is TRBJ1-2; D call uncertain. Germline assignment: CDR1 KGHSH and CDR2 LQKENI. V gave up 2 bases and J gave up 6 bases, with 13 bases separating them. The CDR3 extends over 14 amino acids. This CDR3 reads CASSPGFSSDGYTF. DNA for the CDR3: TGTGCCAGCTCACCAGGTTTTAGTTCGGATGGCTACACCTTC. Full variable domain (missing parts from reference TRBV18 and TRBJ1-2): NAGVMQNPRHLVRRRGQEARLRCSPMKGHSHVYWYRQLPEEGLKFMVYLQKENIIDESGMPKERFSAEFPKEGPSILRIQQVVRGDSAAYFCASSPGFSSDGYTFGSGTRLTVV.

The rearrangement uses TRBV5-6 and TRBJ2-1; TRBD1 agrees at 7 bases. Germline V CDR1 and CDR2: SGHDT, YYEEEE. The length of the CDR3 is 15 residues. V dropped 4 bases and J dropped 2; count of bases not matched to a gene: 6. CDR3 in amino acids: CASSQAGTAYNEQFF. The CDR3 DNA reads TGTGCCAGCAGCCAAGCCGGGACAGCCTACAATGAGCAGTTCTTC. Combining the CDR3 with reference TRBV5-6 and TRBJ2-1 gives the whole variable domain DAGVTQSPTHLIKTRGQQVTLRCSPKSGHDTVSWYQQALGQGPQFIFQYYEEEERQRGNFPDRFSGHQFPNYSSELNVNALLLGDSALYLCASSQAGTAYNEQFFGPGTRLTVL.

This CDR3 is CATSDPTGHGYTF. Here the CDR3 DNA reads TGTGCCACCAGTGATCCGACAGGGCATGGCTACACCTTC. The chain couples TRBV24-1 to TRBJ1-2, with 7 bases aligning to TRBD1. The CDR3 is 13 amino acids. Germline CDR1 and CDR2: KGHDR and SFDVKD. J was trimmed by 6 bases and V by 3 bases; bases with no gene match: 3.